A selection of T cell receptor beta chains follows, all from one sample in a study of shared clonotypes between healthy human individuals. Data came from immunoSEQ multiplex PCR; TCRdb stores just in-frame clones and leaves some out. The sample shows around 640,000 clones, roughly 96% of them seen only once. The specimen sequenced was naive CD8+ T cells sorted from blood. The origin of the receptors is a woman aged 30 to 39 in good health. Each CDR3 is given with its conserved first and last residue. D genes are given only for firm matches. The listing skips clone size in some rows; elsewhere it reads once, few, many or a size class.

>.|TRBJ2-1|TRBV9|.
CASSVEGGYNEQFF
TGTGCCAGCAGCGTAGAAGGCGGATACAATGAGCAGTTCTTC
>.|TRBJ2-7|TRBV7-8|.
CASSLLGIDEQYF
TGTGCCAGCAGCTTACTGGGGATCGACGAGCAGTACTTC
>.|TRBJ1-2|TRBV28|.
CASSFRINYGYTF
TGTGCCAGCAGTTTCAGGATTAACTATGGCTACACCTTC
>TRBD1|TRBJ2-7|TRBV5-1|.
CASSSGTGDYEQYF
TGCGCCAGCAGCTCGGGGACAGGGGACTACGAGCAGTACTTC
>TRBD2|TRBJ2-7|TRBV13|.
CASSGGVDITYEQYF
TGTGCCAGCAGCGGGGGGGTGGATATTACCTACGAGCAGTACTTC
>.|TRBJ2-3|TRBV19|.
CASSTSTDTQYF
TGTGCCAGTAGTACCAGCACAGATACGCAGTATTTT
>TRBD1|TRBJ2-7|TRBV5-6|.
CASSERGREQYF
TGTGCCAGCAGTGAAAGGGGGCGCGAGCAGTACTTC
>.|TRBJ2-3|TRBV7-9|.
CASSSRVTDTQYF
TGTGCCAGCAGCTCCAGGGTCACAGATACGCAGTATTTT
>.|TRBJ1-6|TRBV6-5|once
CASSPTEVMNSPLHF
TGTGCCAGCAGCCCAACAGAGGTTATGAATTCACCCCTCCACTTT
>.|TRBJ1-1|TRBV30|.
CAWSPGTEAFF
TGTGCCTGGAGTCCCGGCACTGAAGCTTTCTTT
>TRBD2|TRBJ2-1|TRBV5-1|.
CASSQPTSGKYNEQFF
TGCGCCAGCAGCCAACCTACTAGCGGGAAATACAATGAGCAGTTCTTC
>.|TRBJ2-3|TRBV27|.
CASSQDSSTDTQYF
TGTGCCAGCAGCCAAGACAGTAGCACAGATACGCAGTATTTT
>.|TRBJ2-7|TRBV5-4|.
CASSLVEEPYEQYF
TGTGCCAGCAGCTTGGTAGAAGAACCTTACGAGCAGTACTTC
>TRBD2|TRBJ2-1|TRBV2|.
CASKGTSGSWGNEQFF
TGTGCCAGCAAGGGGACTAGCGGGAGTTGGGGGAATGAGCAGTTCTTC
>.|TRBJ1-2|TRBV7-2|.
CASSLVSGYTF
TGTGCCAGCAGCTTAGTGAGTGGCTACACCTTC
>.|TRBJ2-3|TRBV30|.
CAWSVTRTETQYF
TGTGCCTGGAGTGTAACGCGGACAGAGACGCAGTATTTT